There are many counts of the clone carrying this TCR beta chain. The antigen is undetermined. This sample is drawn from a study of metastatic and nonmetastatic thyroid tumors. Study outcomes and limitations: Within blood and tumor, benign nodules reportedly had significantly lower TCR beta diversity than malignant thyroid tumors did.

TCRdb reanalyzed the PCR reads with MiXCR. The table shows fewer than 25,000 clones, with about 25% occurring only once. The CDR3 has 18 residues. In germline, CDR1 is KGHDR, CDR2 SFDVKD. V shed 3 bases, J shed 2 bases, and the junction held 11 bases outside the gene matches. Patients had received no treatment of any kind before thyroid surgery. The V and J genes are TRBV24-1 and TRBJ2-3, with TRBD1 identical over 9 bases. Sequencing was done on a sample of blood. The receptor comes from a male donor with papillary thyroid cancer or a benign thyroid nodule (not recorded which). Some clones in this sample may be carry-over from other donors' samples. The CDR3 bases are TGTGCCACCAGTGATATACCGGGACAGGGATTGTTCACAGATACGCAGTATTTT. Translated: CATSDIPGQGLFTDTQYF.